These 4 T cell receptor beta chains originate from one sample sequenced in a study of identical twins. TCRdb re-called the 5' RACE reads with MiXCR, one entry per CDR3 protein. Of fewer than 900,000 distinct CDR3 sequences in the sample, about 20% are singletons; the top ten hold around 13%. Separately, the same data were catalogued under a study of T cells expressing NK-cell markers.

Specimen: PBMCs. These receptors came from a woman between 18 and 29 years old in good health.

This clonotype was recorded many times. The chain carries TRBV20-1 and TRBJ1-3; 9 bases map to TRBD1. The CDR3 length is 14 residues. Losses at the gene ends were 3 bases for V and 15 bases for J; bases not matched to a gene: 15. The V gene's germline CDR1 is DFQATT and CDR2 SNEGSKA (reference sequence). The CDR3 here is CSASSGTGPRSGYF. Written as DNA, the CDR3 is TGCAGTGCTAGCTCCGGGACAGGGCCTCGGAGTGGATATTTT.

The rearrangement uses TRBV5-1 and TRBJ2-5; TRBD2 might be the D (5 bases). With 0 bases removed from V and 2 bases from J, the gap between germline ends came to 11 bases. The CDR3 sequence is 15 residues long. CDR1 and CDR2 from the germline V gene are SGHRS and YFSETQ. CDR3 sequence reads: CASSLGLAAQETQYF. CDR3 DNA sequence: TGCGCCAGCAGCTTGGGGCTAGCTGCACAAGAGACCCAGTACTTC.

This clonotype was seen repeatedly, ten times or more. This rearrangement joins TRBV7-8 to TRBJ2-7, with D tentatively TRBD2 (6 bases). The V and J ends lost 4 bases and 3 bases respectively, with 22 bases between them. CDR1 and CDR2 (germline): SGHVS, FQNEAQ. The CDR3 has 17 amino acids. The CDR3 reads CASSSRSGSGSSYEQYF. The DNA for the CDR3 is TGTGCCAGCAGCTCCCGTTCGGGGTCCGGGAGTAGCTACGAGCAGTACTTC. Using reference TRBV7-8 and TRBJ2-7 for the parts outside the CDR3, the full variable domain is GAGVSQSPRYKVAKRGQDVALRCDPISGHVSLFWYQQALGQGPEFLTYFQNEAQLDKSGLPSDRFFAERPEGSVSTLKIQRTQQEDSAVYLCASSSRSGSGSSYEQYFGPGTRLTVT.

The genes are TRBV20-1 and TRBJ1-2; D ambiguous. The length of the CDR3 is 15 residues. Per the germline V gene, CDR1 is DFQATT and CDR2 is SNEGSKA (reference sequence). The CDR3 is CFARDRISQSYGYTF. CDR3 DNA: TGCTTTGCTAGAGATCGGATTAGCCAGTCGTATGGCTACACCTTC.